Shown below are 18 T cell receptor beta chains from a single sample sequenced in a study of early T cells in non-severe SARS-CoV-2 infection. TCRdb called the 5' RACE reads again in MiXCR, with one record for every CDR3 protein. The data show about 34,000 distinct CDR3 sequences, with about 6.5% seen just once and around 7% held by the top ten. The sample consisted of whole blood. All receptors come from an adult who was a healthcare worker with PCR-confirmed SARS-CoV-2 infection or an uninfected control (not recorded which).

The table lists this clonotype with many counts. The chain recombines TRBV29-1 with TRBJ2-3; maybe TRBD1 (8 bases). CDR3 length: 15 amino acids. Germline V lookup: CDR1 SQVTM, CDR2 ANQGSEA. The ends were cut back, 7 bases at V and 2 bases at J, with 19 bases in the middle. The CDR3 nucleotides read TGCAGCGCTGGAGCGGGACAGGTCTCCACAGATACGCAGTATTTT. It encodes CSAGAGQVSTDTQYF.

The chain joins TRBV29-1 to TRBJ2-3; 11 bases match TRBD1. V lost 6 bases and J lost 4; bases outside the gene matches: 6. The CDR3 runs 14 residues. Germline assignment: CDR1 SQVTM and CDR2 ANQGSEA. CDR3 DNA: TGCAGCGTCGGACAGGGGGCAGGTTCAGATACGCAGTATTTT. Its translation is CSVGQGAGSDTQYF.

V and J are TRBV18 and TRBJ2-1; 7 nucleotides match TRBD1. Per germline, CDR1 KGHSH and CDR2 LQKENI. J gave up 10 bases and V 4 bases, and 4 bases lay outside the gene matches. The CDR3 length is 12 residues. CDR3 DNA sequence: TGTGCCAGCTCACGACAGGACAGGGAGCAGTTCTTC. Protein sequence: CASSRQDREQFF.

This clonotype was observed many times. This rearrangement joins TRBV20-1 to TRBJ2-5; TRBD2 matches at 7 bases. This CDR3 is built from 14 residues. V was clipped by 2 bases and J by 2 bases; unmatched bases: 5. Germline V gene lookup returns CDR1 DFQATT and CDR2 SNEGSKA (reference sequence). CDR3 protein: CSARKGLGQETQYF. The DNA for the CDR3 is TGCAGTGCTAGAAAAGGACTAGGTCAAGAGACCCAGTACTTC.

Relative to its sample, this clonotype is medium-sized. Here the CDR3 reads CSASGTGTAEAFF. DNA for the CDR3: TGCAGTGCTAGTGGGACAGGGACAGCTGAAGCTTTCTTT. The gene calls are TRBV20-1 and TRBJ1-1; 9 bases are a match to TRBD1. Looked up from germline, CDR1 is DFQATT and CDR2 is SNEGSKA (reference sequence). The CDR3 runs 13 residues. Trimming removed 3 bases from V and 6 bases from J; junction bases left unmatched: 5.

This clonotype was counted ten times or more. The chain carries TRBV3-1 and TRBJ2-7, with 10 bases lining up with TRBD2. V dropped 6 bases and J dropped 2; count of bases not matched to a gene: 4. This CDR3 spans 14 amino acids. The germline V gene encodes CDR1 LGHDT and CDR2 YNNKEL (reference sequence). Here the CDR3 reads CASSLAGATYEQYF. In DNA form, the CDR3 reads TGTGCCAGCAGTCTAGCGGGGGCTACCTACGAGCAGTACTTC.

This clonotype was observed many times. The rearrangement joins TRBV10-2 to TRBJ2-7, with 9 bases aligning to TRBD2. Germline V gives CDR1 WSHSY, CDR2 SAAADI. The CDR3 length is 16 residues. J gave up 5 bases and V 0 bases, and 8 bases lay outside the gene matches. The DNA for the CDR3 is TGCGCCAGCAGTGAGTCGATGCGGGGGGGCCCCAACGAGCAGTACTTC. This sequence encodes CASSESMRGGPNEQYF.

This clonotype was seen repeatedly, ten times or more. The chain couples TRBV7-2 to TRBJ2-2; 7 bases are shared with TRBD2. Germline lookup yields CDR1 SGHTA and CDR2 FQGNSA. The CDR3 spans 15 residues. V dropped 3 bases and J dropped 2; count of bases not matched to a gene: 3. The DNA for the CDR3 is TGTGCCAGCAGCTTTCGGGGGGTAAACACCGGGGAGCTGTTTTTT. It specifies CASSFRGVNTGELFF.

This clonotype has ten or more counts. The rearrangement links TRBV28 to TRBJ2-7; D may be TRBD2 (6 bases). This CDR3 has 12 residues. The V gene's germline CDR1 is MDHEN and CDR2 SYDVKM. The V end was cut by 6 bases, the J end by 7 bases, with 13 bases between. The CDR3 region is CASSPGLREQYF. The CDR3 bases are TGTGCCAGCAGCCCGGGACTGAGAGAGCAGTACTTC. Combining the CDR3 with reference TRBV28 and TRBJ2-7 gives the whole variable domain DVKVTQSSRYLVKRTGEKVFLECVQDMDHENMFWYRQDPGLGLRLIYFSYDVKMKEKGDIPEGYSVSREKKERFSLILESASTNQTSMYLCASSPGLREQYFGPGTRLTVT.

This clonotype was seen many times. The chain employs TRBV7-2 and TRBJ1-3; maybe TRBD1 (6 bases). This CDR3 spans 15 amino acids. Germline-derived CDR1 and CDR2 are SGHTA and FQGNSA. Trimming left V 5 bases short and J 2 bases short, with 13 bases between. This chain's CDR3 is CASSPSRQAGNTIYF. The CDR3 DNA is TGTGCCAGCAGCCCGTCTCGACAGGCTGGAAACACCATATATTTT.

Only a few counts were recorded for this clonotype. This CDR3 is CATSDHPGTGYTF. For the CDR3, the DNA is TGTGCCACCAGTGACCACCCGGGAACTGGCTACACCTTC. The chain combines TRBV24-1 with TRBJ1-2; no firm D call. Trimming removed 4 bases at V and 7 bases at J, with 12 bases between. Germline lookup yields CDR1 KGHDR and CDR2 SFDVKD. The CDR3 contains 13 residues.

This clonotype was observed a handful of times. The V and J genes are TRBV20-1 and TRBJ1-1; D is unresolved. The V end was cut by 3 bases, the J end by 3 bases, with 5 bases between. This CDR3 is built from 11 residues. Germline-derived CDR1 and CDR2 are DFQATT and SNEGSKA (reference sequence). CDR3 nucleotides: TGCAGTGCTAGGGCACACACTGAAGCTTTCTTT. Encoded protein: CSARAHTEAFF.

V and J are TRBV20-1 and TRBJ1-5; D is possibly TRBD1 (5 bases). V lost 1 base, J lost 4 bases, and 11 bases lay in between. CDR3 length: 14 amino acids. Germline V gene data show CDR1 as DFQATT and CDR2 as SNEGSKA (reference sequence). The CDR3 DNA is TGCAGTGCTAGAGGGGGAGGGGCAAATCAGCCCCAGCATTTT. Its translation is CSARGGGANQPQHF.

This clonotype was recorded at least ten times. The chain combines TRBV28 with TRBJ1-5; the D is unclear. CDR1 is MDHEN and CDR2 is SYDVKM in the germline V gene. V was clipped by 6 bases and J by 6 bases, with 21 bases between them. The CDR3 has 16 amino acids. The CDR3 region has the DNA TGTGCCAGCAGCCGCAACTTGGCCCTATTTAGTCAGCCCCAGCATTTT. Translated, it gives CASSRNLALFSQPQHF.

The gene calls are TRBV7-9 and TRBJ2-7; D is ambiguous. Germline V gene lookup returns CDR1 SEHNR and CDR2 FQNEAQ (reference sequence). The V gene lost 5 bases and the J gene lost 1 base, with 12 bases spanning the gap. This CDR3 has 14 amino acids. CDR3 in DNA: TGTGCCAGCAGCCCTTCGATCAGGTCCTACGAGCAGTACTTC. Translation gives CASSPSIRSYEQYF.

This clonotype was observed a handful of times. This sequence joins TRBV19 and TRBJ2-1; the D is unclear. CDR3 length equals 14 residues. V was trimmed by 3 bases and J by 10 bases, leaving 16 bases between them. Germline V gives CDR1 LNHDA, CDR2 SQIVND (reference sequence). CDR3 sequence reads: CASSIGTTVREQFF. The CDR3 DNA follows: TGTGCCAGTAGTATCGGAACTACCGTTCGGGAGCAGTTCTTC.

This clonotype was found many times. CDR3 nucleotide sequence: TGTGCCAGCAGCTTGTTCGAGCGGGCTTACACAGATACGCAGTATTTT. Residues: CASSLFERAYTDTQYF. The chain carries TRBV5-4 and TRBJ2-3; perhaps TRBD2 as D (6 bases). In germline, CDR1 is SGHNT, CDR2 YYREEE (reference sequence). The CDR3 loop spans 16 amino acids. V was pared by 1 base and J by 2 bases, with 14 bases between.

This clonotype has a handful of counts. The chain uses TRBV5-4 and TRBJ1-6; 10 nucleotides match TRBD1. From germline, CDR1 is SGHNT and CDR2 YYREEE (reference sequence). Trimming removed 3 bases from V and 10 bases from J; junction bases left unmatched: 7. The CDR3 contains 15 residues. The CDR3 loop is CASSSDRGLGSPLHF. CDR3 coding DNA: TGTGCCAGCAGCTCCGACAGGGGGCTCGGGTCACCCCTCCACTTT.